These 19 T cell receptor beta chains originate from one sample sequenced in a study of identical twins. A single record per CDR3 protein comes from TCRdb applying MiXCR to the 5' RACE reads. In the table there are fewer than 500,000 distinct CDR3 sequences, roughly 13% of which are singletons. This sample was also put to use in a study of yellow fever vaccine responses in identical twins.

Sequences were obtained from CD4+ T cells sorted from blood. Receptors were obtained from a woman aged 18 to 35 in good health.

Concerning this clonotype: The junction shows a germline mismatch at one end, possibly a read error. The rearrangement joins TRBV3-1 to TRBJ2-1; D uncertain. Germline V CDR1 and CDR2: LGHDT, YNNKEL (reference sequence). The CDR3 loop spans 12 amino acids. The CDR3 sequence: CASSQELPGRIF. As DNA, the CDR3 is TGTGCCAGCAGCCAAGAACTCCCCGGCCGGATCTTC.

This clonotype has at least ten counts. The CDR3 region has the DNA TGTGCCAGCAGTTTTAGTAGGGGCGCGAAGGACACTGAAGCTTTCTTT. Protein: CASSFSRGAKDTEAFF. The rearrangement joins TRBV12-3 or TRBV12-4 to TRBJ1-1; D perhaps matches TRBD1 (5 bases). V lost 3 bases, J lost 3 bases, and 17 bases lay in between. CDR3 length equals 16 residues.

This clonotype was observed many times. CDR3 DNA: TGTGCCAGCAGCCAAGATGGCGGGAGTCGAGAGACCCAGTACTTC. Protein sequence: CASSQDGGSRETQYF. The chain couples TRBV4-2 to TRBJ2-5; 7 positions agree with TRBD2. The junction had 5 bases not matched to a gene; V was cut back by 0 bases and J by 4 bases. In germline, CDR1 is LGHNA, CDR2 YNFKEQ. This CDR3 is 15 amino acids long.

There are a few counts of this clonotype. V and J are TRBV7-2 and TRBJ2-2; D might be TRBD2 (5 bases). This CDR3 spans 14 amino acids. V was pared by 2 bases and J by 7 bases, with 11 bases between. Germline CDR1 reads SGHTA; CDR2 reads FQGNSA. The DNA for the CDR3 is TGTGCCAGCAGCTTAAAGTCGAGGGACGGGGAGCTGTTTTTT. Translating gives CASSLKSRDGELFF. Drawing the rest from reference TRBV7-2 and TRBJ2-2, the complete variable domain is GAGVSQSPSNKVTEKGKDVELRCDPISGHTALYWYRQSLGQGLEFLIYFQGNSAPDKSGLPSDRFSAERTGGSVSTLTIQRTQQEDSAVYLCASSLKSRDGELFFGEGSRLTVL.

The V gene is TRBV11-2, the J gene TRBJ2-1; 12 bases match TRBD2. CDR3 size: 18 residues. V was pared by 5 bases and J by 4 bases, with 12 bases of the junction left unmatched. The germline V gene encodes CDR1 SGHAT and CDR2 FQNNGV. Written as DNA, the CDR3 is TGTGCCAGCAGCCCCAAACTAGCGGGGGGACCACGGTACAATGAGCAGTTCTTC. As protein: CASSPKLAGGPRYNEQFF.

The table lists this clonotype with a few counts. This chain uses TRBV5-1 with TRBJ2-1; 11 bases align to TRBD2. J was trimmed by 4 bases and V by 3 bases; bases with no gene match: 3. This CDR3 region has 15 residues. The germline V gene has CDR1 SGHRS and CDR2 YFSETQ. CDR3 amino acids: CASSWGLAAYNEQFF. DNA for the CDR3: TGCGCCAGCAGCTGGGGACTAGCGGCTTACAATGAGCAGTTCTTC.

This clonotype was seen more than once but under ten times. The V gene is TRBV5-6, the J gene TRBJ2-2; weak D call: TRBD2 (5 bases). This CDR3 has 16 amino acids. Germline lookup yields CDR1 SGHDT and CDR2 YYEEEE. Trimming removed 0 bases from V and 5 bases from J, with 14 bases in between. The CDR3 bases are TGTGCCAGCAGCTTGGGAGGGTTGTGGAAGACCGGGGAGCTGTTTTTT. Residues: CASSLGGLWKTGELFF.

This clonotype has a count of ten or more. V usage is TRBV6-1 and J usage is TRBJ2-7; D gene unclear. V lost 8 bases, J lost 2 bases, and 10 bases lay in between. The CDR3 loop spans 12 amino acids. Germline V CDR1 and CDR2: MNHNS, SASEGT. The CDR3 region has the DNA TGTGCCAGCTTGGGTCCTGCCTACGAGCAGTACTTC. Protein product: CASLGPAYEQYF.

The V gene is TRBV3-1, the J gene TRBJ2-7; D perhaps matches TRBD2 (5 bases). Trimming took off 7 bases at V and 3 bases at J, with 16 bases between the two ends. This CDR3 is 14 amino acids long. Germline lookup yields CDR1 LGHDT and CDR2 YNNKEL (reference sequence). The CDR3 DNA is TGTGCCAGCACTTACGAGGGAAAGAACTACGAGCAGTACTTC. Its protein product is CASTYEGKNYEQYF.

This chain links TRBV7-2 with TRBJ2-1; 15 nucleotides match TRBD2. The germline gives CDR1 SGHTA, CDR2 FQGNSA. This CDR3 has 16 residues. J gave up 7 bases and V 5 bases, and 6 bases lay outside the gene matches. Here the CDR3 reads CASSKGLAGGRNEQFF. The CDR3 DNA sequence: TGTGCCAGCAGCAAGGGACTAGCGGGAGGCCGGAATGAGCAGTTCTTC.

J is TRBJ1-1 and V is TRBV7-2, with 9 bases fitting TRBD1. Trimming took 5 bases from V and 1 from J; bases not matched to a gene: 5. Germline V lookup: CDR1 SGHTA, CDR2 FQGNSA. The CDR3 covers 15 residues. CDR3 region: CASSPGTGRNTEAFF. CDR3 nucleotide sequence: TGTGCCAGCAGCCCGGGGACAGGGAGGAACACTGAAGCTTTCTTT.

The chain joins TRBV21-1 to TRBJ2-7. TRBV21-1 constitutes a pseudogene. The CDR3 runs 13 residues. Written as DNA, the CDR3 is TGTGCCAGCAAACCGGTTCTTTTGGGCGAGCAGTACTTC. It encodes CASKPVLLGEQYF.

There are many counts of this clonotype. V usage is TRBV4-1 and J usage is TRBJ2-7; D is perhaps TRBD2 (7 bases). Germline loops: CDR1 MGHRA, CDR2 YSYEKL. This CDR3 region has 15 residues. V lost 4 bases and J lost 7, with 20 bases in between. The CDR3 DNA is TGCGCCAGCAGCCCAGGGGCGGGAGTTTCGAAGGAGCAGTACTTC. Protein: CASSPGAGVSKEQYF.

CDR3 loop: CASSPGLAGGNAETQYF. The CDR3 DNA is TGTGCCAGCAGTCCGGGACTAGCGGGGGGGAATGCAGAGACCCAGTACTTC. The chain links TRBV12-3 or TRBV12-4 to TRBJ2-5, with 16 bases identical to TRBD2. Trimming took 5 bases from V and 4 from J; bases not matched to a gene: 7. The CDR3 totals 17 residues.

The chain is built from TRBV6-1 and TRBJ2-7; D possibly corresponds to TRBD1 (5 bases). V lost 2 bases to trimming and J lost 3 bases, with 8 bases between them. CDR1 MNHNS and CDR2 SASEGT come from the germline V gene. There are 13 residues in the CDR3. CDR3 sequence reads: CASSEYRIYEQYF. CDR3 in DNA: TGTGCCAGCAGTGAATACAGGATCTACGAGCAGTACTTC.

V and J are TRBV29-1 and TRBJ2-1; 10 nucleotides line up with TRBD1. V shed 4 bases and J 6 bases; nucleotides not matched to a gene: 12. Germline V CDR1 and CDR2: SQVTM, ANQGSEA. The CDR3 extends over 16 amino acids. The CDR3 bases are TGCAGCGTTGTGGACGGGACAGGGGAGAGGCTCAATGAGCAGTTCTTC. Translation gives CSVVDGTGERLNEQFF.

There are a few counts of this clonotype. The chain links TRBV20-1 to TRBJ1-2; tentative D call: TRBD1 (5 bases). The CDR3 extends over 14 amino acids. In germline, CDR1 is DFQATT, CDR2 SNEGSKA (reference sequence). Trimming cost V 6 bases and J 3 bases, with 17 bases left between them. CDR3 nucleotides: TGCAGTGCCCGCACAGGCAGGAGGGACTATGGCTACACCTTC. Encoded protein: CSARTGRRDYGYTF.

This clonotype was detected only a few times. The chain joins TRBV29-1 to TRBJ2-7; D is possibly TRBD1 or TRBD2 (5 bases each). The V end lost 5 bases, the J end lost 3 bases, and 20 bases lay between the germline ends. The CDR3 totals 15 residues. Germline V CDR1 and CDR2: SQVTM, ANQGSEA. This CDR3 is CSVRGARDGHYEQYF. CDR3 nucleotides: TGCAGCGTTCGTGGGGCCCGGGACGGACACTACGAGCAGTACTTC.

This clonotype was found a few times. In DNA form, the CDR3 reads TGTGCCAGCAGCCTTAGGGCTGGACTAGCGGTTCTCCGAGAGCAGTTCTTC. Its translation: CASSLRAGLAVLREQFF. V and J are TRBV3-1 and TRBJ2-1; 10 bases agree with TRBD2. Trimming removed 4 bases from V and 10 bases from J; junction bases left unmatched: 16. CDR1 is LGHDT and CDR2 is YNNKEL in the germline V gene (reference sequence). The CDR3 extends over 17 amino acids.